This T cell receptor beta chain was retrieved from a study of identical twins. This clonotype was counted between two and nine times. MiXCR, run by TCRdb on the 5' RACE reads, gives a single entry per CDR3 protein. The table lists 400,000 or so distinct CDR3 sequences, about 9% of them singletons. Healthy Caucasians, and only they, were the donors. CDR1 and CDR2 (germline): MGHRA, YSYEKL. V was trimmed by 1 base and J by 4 bases, leaving 13 bases between them. The CDR3 contains 15 residues. The sequencing input was naive T cells sorted from blood. The rearrangement links TRBV4-1 to TRBJ1-2; no firm D call. This clonotype originated in a woman between 45 and 65 years old in good health. CDR3 loop: CASSQGLGNIYGYTF. The CDR3 bases are TGCGCCAGCAGCCAAGGGCTCGGGAATATCTATGGCTACACCTTC.